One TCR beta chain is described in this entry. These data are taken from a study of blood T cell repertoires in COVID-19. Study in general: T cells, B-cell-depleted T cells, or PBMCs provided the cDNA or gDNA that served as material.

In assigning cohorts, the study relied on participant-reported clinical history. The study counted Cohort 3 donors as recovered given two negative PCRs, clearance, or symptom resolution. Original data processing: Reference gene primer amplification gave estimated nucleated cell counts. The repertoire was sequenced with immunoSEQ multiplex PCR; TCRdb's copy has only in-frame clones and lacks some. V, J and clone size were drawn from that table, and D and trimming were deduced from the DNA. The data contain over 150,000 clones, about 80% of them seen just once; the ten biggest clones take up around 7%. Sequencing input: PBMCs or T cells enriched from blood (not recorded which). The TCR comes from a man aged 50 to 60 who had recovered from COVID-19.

The CDR3: CASSNDRGGNTEAFF. The CDR3 coding sequence is TGCGCCAGCAGCAACGACAGGGGAGGGAACACTGAAGCTTTCTTT. This chain joins TRBV5-1 and TRBJ1-1; 8 bases align to TRBD1. Germline trimming cut 4 bases from V and 1 base from J; bases unmatched to any gene: 6. Per germline, CDR1 SGHRS and CDR2 YFSETQ. The CDR3 spans 15 residues.